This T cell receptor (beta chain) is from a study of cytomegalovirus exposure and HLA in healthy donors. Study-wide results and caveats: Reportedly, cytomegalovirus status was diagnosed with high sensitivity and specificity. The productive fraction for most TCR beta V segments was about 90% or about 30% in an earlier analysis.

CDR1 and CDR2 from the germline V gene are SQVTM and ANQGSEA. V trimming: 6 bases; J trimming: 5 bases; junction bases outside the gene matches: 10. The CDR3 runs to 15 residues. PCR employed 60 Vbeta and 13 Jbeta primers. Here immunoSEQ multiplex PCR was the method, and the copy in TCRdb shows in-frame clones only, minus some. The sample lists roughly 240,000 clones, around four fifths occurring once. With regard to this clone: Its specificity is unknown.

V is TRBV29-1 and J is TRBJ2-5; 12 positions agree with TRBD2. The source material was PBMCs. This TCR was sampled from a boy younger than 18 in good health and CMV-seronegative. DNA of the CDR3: TGCAGCGTACGGACTAGCGGGATCCCGAGGGAGACCCAGTACTTC. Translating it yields CSVRTSGIPRETQYF.